This paragraph covers one T cell receptor beta chain sequence. This specimen belongs to a study of blood T cell repertoires in COVID-19. Sequencing was performed with immunoSEQ multiplex PCR; in TCRdb, only in-frame clones are kept and a portion is missing. The sample has about 220,000 clones, roughly 85% seen once. The CDR3 totals 13 residues. Deletions cut 4 bases from V and 4 bases from J, with 10 bases between. The V gene's germline CDR1 is SGHVS and CDR2 FQNEAQ. Sequenced material: PBMCs or T cells enriched from blood (not recorded which). The sequence was collected from a woman in her forties or fifties who had been exposed to COVID-19. The rearrangement joins TRBV7-8 to TRBJ1-1; D is possibly TRBD1 (6 bases). The CDR3 spells CASSSTGSTEAFF. CDR3 in DNA: TGTGCCAGCAGCTCGACAGGCAGCACTGAAGCTTTCTTT.